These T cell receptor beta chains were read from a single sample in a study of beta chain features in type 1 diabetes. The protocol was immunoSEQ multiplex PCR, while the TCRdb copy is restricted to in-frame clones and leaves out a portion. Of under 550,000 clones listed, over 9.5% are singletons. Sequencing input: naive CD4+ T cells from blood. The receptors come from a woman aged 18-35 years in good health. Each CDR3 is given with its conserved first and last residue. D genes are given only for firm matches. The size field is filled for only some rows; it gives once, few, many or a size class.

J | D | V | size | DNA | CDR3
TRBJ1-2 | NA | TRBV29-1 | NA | TGCAGCGTTGGGCCCTCAGCCCTAGATTTTTATGGCTACACCTTC | CSVGPSALDFYGYTF
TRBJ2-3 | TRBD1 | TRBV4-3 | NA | TGCGCCAGCAGCCAAGCAGGACAGGGGAACACAGATACGCAGTATTTT | CASSQAGQGNTDTQYF
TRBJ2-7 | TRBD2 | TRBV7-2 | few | TGTGCCAGCACCTCCGCGGCACTAGCGGCCAAACCCTACGAGCAGTACTTC | CASTSAALAAKPYEQYF
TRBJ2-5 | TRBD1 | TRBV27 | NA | TGTGCCAGCAGTGCGGACAGGGTCGGTGGGACCCAGTACTTC | CASSADRVGGTQYF
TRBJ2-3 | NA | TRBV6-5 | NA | TGTGCCAGCAGCCCGTCCATTGATACGCAGTATTTT | CASSPSIDTQYF
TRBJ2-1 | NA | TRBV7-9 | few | TGTGCCAGCAGGTCTGACAATGAGCAGTTCTTC | CASRSDNEQFF
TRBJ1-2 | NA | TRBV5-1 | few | TGCGCCAGCAGCTTGGGAACGATGTATGGCTACACCTTC | CASSLGTMYGYTF
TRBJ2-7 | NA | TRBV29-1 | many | TGCAGCGCTGGAGCGGATCCCTACGAGCAGTACTTC | CSAGADPYEQYF
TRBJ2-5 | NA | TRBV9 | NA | TGTGCCAGCAGCGTAACCCCGTACCAAGAGACCCAGTACTTC | CASSVTPYQETQYF
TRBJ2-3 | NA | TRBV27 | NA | TGTGCCATCAGTTTCGATGGAATGTATAGCACAGATACGCAGTATTTT | CAISFDGMYSTDTQYF
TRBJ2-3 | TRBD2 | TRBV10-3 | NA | TGTGCCATCAGCCCTAGCGGGGGGACAGATACGCAGTATTTT | CAISPSGGTDTQYF
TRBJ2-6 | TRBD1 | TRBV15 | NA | TGTGCCACCAGCAGAGGGACAGGGTTCTCTGGGGCCAACGTCCTGACTTTC | CATSRGTGFSGANVLTF
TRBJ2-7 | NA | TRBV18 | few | TGTGCCAGCTCACCACGTGGATTCTACGAGCAGTACTTC | CASSPRGFYEQYF
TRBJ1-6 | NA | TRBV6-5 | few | TGTGCCAGCAGTTACTCGGGGCAGGGGAGTAATTCACCCCTCCACTTT | CASSYSGQGSNSPLHF
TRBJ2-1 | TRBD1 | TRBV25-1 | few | TGTGCCAGCAGTGAAACCGGACAGGGAAAAGTGGAGCAGTTCTTC | CASSETGQGKVEQFF
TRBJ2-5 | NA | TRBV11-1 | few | TGTGCCAGCGGGATAGCGGAGCGAATCCAAGAGACCCAGTACTTC | CASGIAERIQETQYF
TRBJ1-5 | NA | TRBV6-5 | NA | TGTGCCAGCAGTGTGGTAGCGGGTCAGCCCCAGCATTTT | CASSVVAGQPQHF
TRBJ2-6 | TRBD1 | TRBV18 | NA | TGTGCCAGCTCACCTCAACAGGGGTCTGGGGCCAACGTCCTGACTTTC | CASSPQQGSGANVLTF
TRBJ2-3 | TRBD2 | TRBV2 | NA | TGTGCCAGCACGGCTAGCGGGATAAAAGATACGCAGTATTTT | CASTASGIKDTQYF
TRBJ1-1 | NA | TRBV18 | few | TGTGCCAGCTCACCGCACCGACGGGGGGGTGAAGCTTTCTTT | CASSPHRRGGEAFF
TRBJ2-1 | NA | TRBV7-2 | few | TGTGCCAGCAGCCCACTATTTGCCTTCAATGAGCAGTTCTTC | CASSPLFAFNEQFF
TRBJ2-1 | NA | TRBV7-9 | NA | TGTGCCAGCAGATATACAGGGACCCAGCGTAGGGGCCATGAGCAGTTCTTC | CASRYTGTQRRGHEQFF
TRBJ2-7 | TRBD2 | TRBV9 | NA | TGTGCCAGCAGCCCACGGGACGTGGGACTAGCGGGAGTATGGAACGAGCAGTACTTC | CASSPRDVGLAGVWNEQYF
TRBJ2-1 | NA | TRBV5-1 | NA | TGCGCCAGCAGAAGGGGAGAAAACTACAATGAGCAGTTCTTC | CASRRGENYNEQFF
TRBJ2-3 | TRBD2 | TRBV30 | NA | TGTGCCTGGAGTCACCCCGGACTAGCGGGAGACACAGATACGCAGTATTTT | CAWSHPGLAGDTDTQYF
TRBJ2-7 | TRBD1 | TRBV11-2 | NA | TGTGCCAGCAGCACCGACAGGGGTACGGCCTACGAGCAGTACTTC | CASSTDRGTAYEQYF
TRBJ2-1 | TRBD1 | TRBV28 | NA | TGTGCCAGCAGGGAAACAGGGGTAAAATCCAATGAGCAGTTCTTC | CASRETGVKSNEQFF
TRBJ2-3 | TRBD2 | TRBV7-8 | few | TGTGCCAGCAGCAAAAGTAGCGGGCCCACAGATACGCAGTATTTT | CASSKSSGPTDTQYF
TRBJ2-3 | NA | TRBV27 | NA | TGTGCCAGCAGCCGCGGTCCTCACCAAGACGATACGCAGTATTTT | CASSRGPHQDDTQYF
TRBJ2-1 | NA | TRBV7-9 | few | TGTGCCAGCAGCTTAGTAGCCAGGCTGGATGAGCAGTTCTTC | CASSLVARLDEQFF
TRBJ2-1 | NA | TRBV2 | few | TGTGCCAGGCGACTACACGATGAGCAGTTCTTC | CARRLHDEQFF
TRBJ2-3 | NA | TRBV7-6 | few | TGTGCCAGCAGCTTAGTAACGGGATCCTTAGATACGCAGTATTTT | CASSLVTGSLDTQYF
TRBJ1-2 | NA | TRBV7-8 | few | TGTGCCAGCAGCCGGGGACGGTTGGGGCCAGCCTCCTATGGCTACACCTTC | CASSRGRLGPASYGYTF
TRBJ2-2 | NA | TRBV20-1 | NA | TGCAGTGCTAGAGACACCGGGGAGCTGTTTTTT | CSARDTGELFF
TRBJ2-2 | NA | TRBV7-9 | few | TGTGCCAGCAGCTTTAGCTCCGGGGAGCTGTTTTTT | CASSFSSGELFF
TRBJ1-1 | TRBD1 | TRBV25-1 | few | TGTGCCAGCAGTCCCCGGGACAGGGGCTCGGTAACTGAAGCTTTCTTT | CASSPRDRGSVTEAFF
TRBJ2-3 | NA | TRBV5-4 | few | TGTGCCAGCAGCTTGAGCTCGGGCACGCAGTATTTT | CASSLSSGTQYF
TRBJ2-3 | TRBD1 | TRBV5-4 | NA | TGTGCCAGCAGCTTACGACAGGGTGGAACAGATACGCAGTATTTT | CASSLRQGGTDTQYF
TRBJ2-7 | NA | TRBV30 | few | TGTGCCCGGAAAAGAATCGGCGCCTACGAGCAGTACTTC | CARKRIGAYEQYF
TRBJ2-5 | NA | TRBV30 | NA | TGTGCCGGGAGTGTATTGGGGGGAGAGACCCAGTACTTC | CAGSVLGGETQYF
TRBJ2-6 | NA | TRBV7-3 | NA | TGTGCCAGCAGCTTAGAGGGCTCCGGCTCTGGGGCCAACGTCCTGACTTTC | CASSLEGSGSGANVLTF
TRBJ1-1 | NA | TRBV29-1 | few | TGCAGCGTTGTCAATCGGGCCATGAACACTGAAGCTTTCTTT | CSVVNRAMNTEAFF
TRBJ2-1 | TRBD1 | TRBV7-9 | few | TGTGCCAGCAGGCCAGGGGGCTCCTACAATGAGCAGTTCTTC | CASRPGGSYNEQFF
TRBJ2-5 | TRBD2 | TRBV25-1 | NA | TGTGCCAGCAGTAGGACTAGCGGAGAGACCCAGTACTTC | CASSRTSGETQYF
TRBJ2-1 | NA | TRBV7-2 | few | TGTGCCAACAGCTTAATGGCGGGCTCCTACAATGAGCAGTTCTTC | CANSLMAGSYNEQFF
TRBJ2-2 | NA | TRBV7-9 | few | TGTGCCAGCAGCTTAAGGGCCACCGGGGAGCTGTTTTTT | CASSLRATGELFF
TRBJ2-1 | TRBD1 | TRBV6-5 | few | TGTGCCAGCAGAAGACAGGGGGCTTCCTACAATGAGCAGTTCTTC | CASRRQGASYNEQFF
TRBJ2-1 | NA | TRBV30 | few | TGTGCCTGGACGGAACTAGTGTCCTACAATGAGCAGTTCTTC | CAWTELVSYNEQFF
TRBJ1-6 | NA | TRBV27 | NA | TGTGCCAGCAAGTACGAGAGCTCCTATAATTCACCCCTCCACTTT | CASKYESSYNSPLHF
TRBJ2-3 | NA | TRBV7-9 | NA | TGTGCCAGCAGCCCGAATAGGCTCAGCACAGATACGCAGTATTTT | CASSPNRLSTDTQYF
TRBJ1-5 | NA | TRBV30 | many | TGTGCCTGGAGTGTCGGCAGCAATCAGCCCCAGCATTTT | CAWSVGSNQPQHF
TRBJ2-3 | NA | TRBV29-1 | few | TGCAGCGTTGAAGGCAGGGCCCATAGCACAGATACGCAGTATTTT | CSVEGRAHSTDTQYF
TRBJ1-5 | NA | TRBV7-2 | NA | TGTGCCAGCAGCTTAACGCAGGGGCAGGGGCAGCCCCAGCATTTT | CASSLTQGQGQPQHF
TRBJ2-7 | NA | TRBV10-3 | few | TGTGCCATCAGTGGTGATACCTACGAGCAGTACTTC | CAISGDTYEQYF
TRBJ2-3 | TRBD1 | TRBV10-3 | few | TGTGCCATCAGCGCTGGGACAGGGGCCAAAGTTACGCAGTATTTT | CAISAGTGAKVTQYF
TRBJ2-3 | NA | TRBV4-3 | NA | TGCGCCAGCAGCCAAGATCTGTGGACAGATACGCAGTATTTT | CASSQDLWTDTQYF
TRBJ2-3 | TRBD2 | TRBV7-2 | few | TGTGCCAGCAGCTTGACTAGCGGGAGTGGCGATACGCAGTATTTT | CASSLTSGSGDTQYF
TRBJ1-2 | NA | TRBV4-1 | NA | TGCGCCAGCAGCCAGACCTTTGGACAGCACTATGGCTACACCTTC | CASSQTFGQHYGYTF
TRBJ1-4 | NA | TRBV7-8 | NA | TGTGCCAGCAGCTTGGGGGCGACTAATGAAAAACTGTTTTTT | CASSLGATNEKLFF
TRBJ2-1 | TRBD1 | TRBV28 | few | TGTGCCAGCATTACGGGACAGGGGTCCTACAATGAGCAGTTCTTC | CASITGQGSYNEQFF